What follows is one T cell receptor beta chain and its context. Trimming pared 6 bases from V and 6 bases from J, leaving 9 bases between. CDR3 length: 11 amino acids. Germline CDR1 reads MNHNY; CDR2 reads SVGAGI (reference sequence). The data were produced by immunoSEQ multiplex PCR, yet TCRdb's version contains in-frame clones alone and is incomplete. The table lists 90,000 to 150,000 clones, around 89% of them singletons, with roughly 3.4% in the top ten. This sample stems from a study of control samples from healthy donors and cancer patients. The chain carries TRBV6-6 and TRBJ2-7; D gene ambiguous. This TCR came from a man aged 40-49 years in good health. The specimen was blood. CDR3 sequence reads: CASSQRTEQYF. DNA for the CDR3: TGTGCCAGCAGCCAGAGGACCGAGCAGTACTTC.